This TCR beta chain was profiled in a study of identical twins. General study results and limits: Cord blood beta clonotypes that were abundant carried fewer insertions, and memory repertoires showed no such trend. Invariant T cells like MAIT and iNKT could partly confound the zero-insertion analyses.

Healthy Caucasians, and only they, were the donors. TCRdb re-called the 5' RACE reads with MiXCR, one entry per CDR3 protein. The repertoire holds 450,000 or so distinct CDR3 sequences, over 12% seen once, with approximately 0.52% in the top ten. CDR3 length: 13 residues. The germline gives CDR1 MNHNS, CDR2 SASEGT. Trimming cost V 2 bases and J 0 bases, with 5 bases left between them. As to this clonotype: What it binds is not known.

The data also belong to a second study, concerning yellow fever vaccine responses in identical twins.

Material for sequencing was CD4+ T cells sorted from blood. This chain connects TRBV6-1 to TRBJ2-7; D ambiguous. This receptor was obtained from a woman between 18 and 29 years old in good health. DNA for the CDR3: TGTGCCAGCAGTGAAATCCCCTCCTACGAGCAGTACTTC. This sequence encodes CASSEIPSYEQYF.